Each of the 6 T cell receptor beta chains below was sequenced from the same sample in a study of T cells in Graves' hyperthyroidism and ophthalmopathy (dated by TCRdb to the late 2010s). Library method: multiplex PCR. Sequencing used an Illumina HiSeq 2000. The TCR beta CDR3 regions were amplified from RNA transcripts. For the first round of RT-PCR on the TCR CDR3, the HTBI primer set was used together with the Qiagen OneStep RT-PCR kit. TCRdb's own reprocessing of the public reads used fastp at Q25 and MiXCR and kept productive beta chains. Every distinct CDR3 protein forms one entry, paired with its most common genes and DNA. Counted in this sample were some 490,000 distinct CDR3 sequences; roughly 16% of them appeared once. The ten largest clones add up to 29% of the sample. Sequencing was carried out using blood. Receptor source: a woman in her 30s with Graves' ophthalmopathy.

There are many counts of this clonotype. The CDR3 DNA reads TGTGCCTGGGCCCACCCCGGGACAGGGGACGGCTACACCTTC. It encodes CAWAHPGTGDGYTF. The rearrangement joins TRBV30 to TRBJ1-2, with TRBD1 identical over 10 bases. In germline, CDR1 is GTSNPN, CDR2 SVGIG (reference sequence). The length of the CDR3 is 14 residues. Trimming removed 5 bases from V and 8 bases from J; junction bases left unmatched: 11. The complete variable domain, with remaining parts taken from reference TRBV30 and TRBJ1-2, reads SQTIHQWPATLVQPVGSPLSLECTVEGTSNPNLYWYRQAAGRGLQLLFYSVGIGQISSEVPQNLSASRPQDRQFILSSKKLLLSDSGFYLCAWAHPGTGDGYTFGSGTRLTVV.

This rearrangement joins TRBV27 to TRBJ2-7, with D unresolved. The CDR3 is made up of 15 amino acids. Germline CDR1 reads MNHEY; CDR2 reads SMNVEV (reference sequence). The ends were cut back, 5 bases at V and 3 bases at J, with 17 bases in the middle. CDR3 nucleotide sequence: TGTGCCAGCAGTCCCGTTGTGTTGCCCAACTACGAGCAGTACTTC. Residues: CASSPVVLPNYEQYF.

The chain is built from TRBV10-3 and TRBJ1-6; the D gene is possibly TRBD1 (6 bases). The germline V gene has CDR1 ENHRY and CDR2 SYGVKD. The V and J ends lost 4 bases and 8 bases respectively, with 18 bases between them. The CDR3 runs to 16 residues. This CDR3 reads CAISAGRGLSDSPLHF. DNA of the CDR3: TGTGCCATCAGTGCTGGCAGGGGCCTGTCGGATTCACCCCTCCACTTT.

V and J are TRBV28 and TRBJ1-2; 8 bases map to TRBD1. From germline, CDR1 is MDHEN and CDR2 SYDVKM. J lost 4 bases, V lost 4 bases, and 5 bases had no gene match. There are 14 residues in the CDR3. CDR3 coding DNA: TGTGCCAGCAGTTCACCCGACAGGGGCTATGGCTACACCTTC. Its protein product is CASSSPDRGYGYTF.

Comments on this clonotype: This may come from a read error, since a much larger clone is one base off. The gene calls are TRBV4-3 and TRBJ2-1; 7 bases align to TRBD2. CDR1 and CDR2 (germline): LGHNA, YSLEER. This CDR3 has 15 amino acids. V lost 3 bases to trimming and J lost 10 bases; unmatched junction nucleotides: 12. The CDR3 nucleotides read TGCGCCAGCAGCCAGCTCGGGACTAATATTTACGAGCAGTTCTTC. Translating gives CASSQLGTNIYEQFF.

The rearrangement links TRBV6-5 to TRBJ2-3; D call uncertain. The germline CDR1 and CDR2 sequences are MNHEY and SVGAGI. The CDR3 runs 16 residues. V lost 3 bases, J lost 0 bases, and 13 bases lay in between. The DNA for the CDR3 is TGTGCCAGCAGTTATCTAACACCTTCTAGCACAGATACGCAGTATTTT. Residues: CASSYLTPSSTDTQYF.